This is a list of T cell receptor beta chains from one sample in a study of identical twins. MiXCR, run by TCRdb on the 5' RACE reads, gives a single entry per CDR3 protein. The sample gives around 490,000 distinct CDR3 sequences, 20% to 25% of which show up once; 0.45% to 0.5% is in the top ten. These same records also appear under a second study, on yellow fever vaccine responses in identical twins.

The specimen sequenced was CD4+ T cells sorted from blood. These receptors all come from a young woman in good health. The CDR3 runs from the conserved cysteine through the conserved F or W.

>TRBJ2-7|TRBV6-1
CASFPRQVYYEQYF
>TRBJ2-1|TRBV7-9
CASRTRDGNNEQFF
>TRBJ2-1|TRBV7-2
CASSLRGAENEQFF
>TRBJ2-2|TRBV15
CATSRVGGGAGELFF
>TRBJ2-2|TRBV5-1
CASSFGTGSTGELFF
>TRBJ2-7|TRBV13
CASSLSETVYEQYF
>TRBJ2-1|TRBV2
CASRKGTQGSEQFF
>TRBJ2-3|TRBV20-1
CSAPPTSGGTDTQYF
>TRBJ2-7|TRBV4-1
CASSQTGDRVANEQYF
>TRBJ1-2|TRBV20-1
CSAFETYGTGDYTF
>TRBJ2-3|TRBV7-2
CASSQRYSTDTQYF
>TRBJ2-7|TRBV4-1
CASSQERRLADFYEQYF
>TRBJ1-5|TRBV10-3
CATASGRENQPQHF
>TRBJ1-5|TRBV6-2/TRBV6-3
CASRPGFDQPQHF
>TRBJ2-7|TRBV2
CASDDRAAYEQYF
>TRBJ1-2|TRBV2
CASSENAGTYGYTF
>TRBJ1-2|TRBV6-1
CASSTVTGNYGYTF
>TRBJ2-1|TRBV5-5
CASSFSPLEQFF
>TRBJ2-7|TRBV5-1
CASSLGPGLGTPYEQYF
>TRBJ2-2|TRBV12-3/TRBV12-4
CASSLVAGAAGELFF
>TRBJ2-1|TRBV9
CASSPLRVDNEQFF
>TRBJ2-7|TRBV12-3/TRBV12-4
CASSQTSGRVYEQYF
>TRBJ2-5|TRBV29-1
CSVDPRGSGETQYF
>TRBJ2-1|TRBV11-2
CASSPRVRGNEQFF
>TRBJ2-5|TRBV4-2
CASSQGSRHPGETQYF
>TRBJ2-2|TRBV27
CASSFGQRGGQNGELFF
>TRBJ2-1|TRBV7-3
CASSLRQGSNEQFF
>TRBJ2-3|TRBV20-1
CSARGNRGSTDTQYF
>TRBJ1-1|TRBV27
CAPGNTEAFF
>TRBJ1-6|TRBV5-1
CASSTGTGPSPLHF
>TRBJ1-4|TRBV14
CASSQATGPAYEKLFF
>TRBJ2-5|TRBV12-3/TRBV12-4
CASSKFQETQYF
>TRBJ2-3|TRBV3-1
CASSLRARAIAQYF
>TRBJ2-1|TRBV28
CASIGPLGNEQFF
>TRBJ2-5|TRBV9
CASSVAGQRQETQYF
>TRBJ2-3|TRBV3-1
CASSQVAGRGNTDTQYF
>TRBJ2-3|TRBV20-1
CSARDPSLGTDTQYF
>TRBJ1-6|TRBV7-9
CASSLEQGGSPLHF
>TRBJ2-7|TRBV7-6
CASSLGLAGLEQYF
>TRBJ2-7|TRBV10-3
CAIRTGTGGYEQYF
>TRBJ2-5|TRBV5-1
CASSLAQGTVAQYF
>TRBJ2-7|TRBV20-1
CSAREGGVYEQYF
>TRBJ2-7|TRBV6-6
CASSLRTLREQYF
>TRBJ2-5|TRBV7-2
CASSLVAGVRETQYF
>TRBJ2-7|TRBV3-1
CASSQDRGSWEQYF
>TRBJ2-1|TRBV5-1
CASSLDPRLAGDRLFF
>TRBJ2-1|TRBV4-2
CASSQDPGQGYDEQFF
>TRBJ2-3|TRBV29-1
CSVDGTQNTDTQYF
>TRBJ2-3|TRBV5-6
CASSLAFADTQYF
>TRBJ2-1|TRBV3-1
CASSTVHEQFF
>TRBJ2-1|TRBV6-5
CASRLKSGTASYNEQFF
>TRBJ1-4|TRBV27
CASRRGGKATNEKLFF
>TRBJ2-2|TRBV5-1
CASSAGLAIGIGELFF
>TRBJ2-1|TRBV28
CASKERGSSYNEQFF
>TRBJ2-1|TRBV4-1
CASSQVSGRNYNEQFF